This passage covers 4 T cell receptor beta chains from one sample sequenced in a study of blood T cells in healthy people across ages. A second about 7 to 11 cycle PCR used barcoded and J-beta primers. MiXCR was run by TCRdb on the 5' RACE reads, yielding one entry per CDR3 protein. The data show about 640,000 distinct CDR3 sequences, about 30% seen once. The sample taken for sequencing was blood. Source of these receptors: a woman of 80 years or more in good health.

The gene calls are TRBV5-1 and TRBJ1-2; no clear D gene. Trimming removed 2 bases from V and 8 bases from J, with 19 bases in between. CDR1 is SGHRS, CDR2 YFSETQ, per germline. The CDR3 spans 15 residues. The chain's CDR3 is CASSLALGTGWGYTF. Here the CDR3 DNA reads TGCGCCAGCAGCTTAGCATTGGGCACCGGGTGGGGCTACACCTTC.

For this clonotype: A read error is possible here, since a much larger clone lies one base away. Written as DNA, the CDR3 is TGTGCCAGCAGCTCAGGACTAGCGGGGGCGAATGAGCAGTACTTC. It is translated as CASSSGLAGANEQYF. V is TRBV7-2 and J is TRBJ2-7; TRBD2 matches at 13 bases. Germline CDR1 reads SGHTA; CDR2 reads FQGNSA. This CDR3 spans 15 amino acids. Trimming removed 4 bases from V and 7 bases from J; junction bases left unmatched: 7.

Details on this clonotype: It may be a read error: a sequence one base away is much more abundant. For the CDR3, the DNA is TGTGCCAGCAACCCGAGCGGACTAGTATACACAGATACGCAGTATTTT. This codes for CASNPSGLVYTDTQYF. The rearrangement joins TRBV3-1 to TRBJ2-3, with 7 bases that match TRBD2. In germline, CDR1 is LGHDT, CDR2 YNNKEL (reference sequence). The CDR3 is made up of 16 amino acids. With V trimmed by 7 bases and J by 2 bases, 12 bases remained unmatched.

The chain is built from TRBV6-5 and TRBJ1-2, with D uncertain. The CDR3 is 16 residues long. Germline-derived CDR1 and CDR2 are MNHEY and SVGAGI. The germline V and J ends were trimmed by 0 bases and 0 bases, with 11 bases remaining between them. Here the CDR3 DNA reads TGTGCCAGCAGTTACTCCCCCCCTGACACTAACTATGGCTACACCTTC. Translation gives CASSYSPPDTNYGYTF.